Listed below are T cell receptor beta chains from one sample, sequenced in a study of blood T cell repertoires in COVID-19. Generated by immunoSEQ multiplex PCR, the TCRdb table keeps only in-frame clones and is missing some. The table shows fewer than 400,000 clones, with approximately 86% occurring only once. The specimen sequenced was PBMCs or T cells enriched from blood (not recorded which). These receptors came from a woman in her late teens or twenties who had recovered from COVID-19. The CDR3 runs from the conserved cysteine through the conserved F or W. Each record gives: CDR3 DNA, CDR3 protein, J gene, clone size, V gene, D gene. A D gene is named only where the DNA matches it firmly. The size of a clone is reported for some rows only, either as once, few or many, or as a class for expanded clones.

cdr3_nt: TGTGCCAGCAGCCCTGACGGGATTAGCACAGATACGCAGTATTTT
cdr3_aa: CASSPDGISTDTQYF
j_call: TRBJ2-3
clone_size: NA
v_call: TRBV7-2
d_call: NA

cdr3_nt: TGTGCCAGCAGACGACAGGGGGGATTTTCACCCCTCCACTTT
cdr3_aa: CASRRQGGFSPLHF
j_call: TRBJ1-6
clone_size: NA
v_call: TRBV6-5
d_call: TRBD1

cdr3_nt: TGTGCCAGCAGTTACTCCGCTAGCGGACGCACAGATACGCAGTATTTT
cdr3_aa: CASSYSASGRTDTQYF
j_call: TRBJ2-3
clone_size: NA
v_call: TRBV6-5
d_call: TRBD2

cdr3_nt: TGCAGCGTTGAAGACAGGATACATGGCTACACCTTC
cdr3_aa: CSVEDRIHGYTF
j_call: TRBJ1-2
clone_size: NA
v_call: TRBV29-1
d_call: NA

cdr3_nt: TGCGCCAGCAGCCCAGGGGCGAGTTCGGGCAGGGCCCAAGAGACCCAGTACTTC
cdr3_aa: CASSPGASSGRAQETQYF
j_call: TRBJ2-5
clone_size: NA
v_call: TRBV4-3
d_call: NA

cdr3_nt: TGTGCCAGCAGCTTAGGAGCACCCGGGGAGCTGTTTTTT
cdr3_aa: CASSLGAPGELFF
j_call: TRBJ2-2
clone_size: NA
v_call: TRBV7-3
d_call: NA

cdr3_nt: TGCGCCAGCAGCCAAGAAGTGGGCGTAGCGGGCGCGAACACCGGGGAGCTGTTTTTT
cdr3_aa: CASSQEVGVAGANTGELFF
j_call: TRBJ2-2
clone_size: NA
v_call: TRBV4-1
d_call: TRBD2

cdr3_nt: TGTGCCAGCGGCCCATCTGACAGGGCATCCTACGAGCAGTACTTC
cdr3_aa: CASGPSDRASYEQYF
j_call: TRBJ2-7
clone_size: NA
v_call: TRBV25-1
d_call: TRBD1

cdr3_nt: TGTGCCAGCAGCCGAGGGACAGTTAACTACGAGCAGTACTTC
cdr3_aa: CASSRGTVNYEQYF
j_call: TRBJ2-7
clone_size: NA
v_call: TRBV27
d_call: TRBD1

cdr3_nt: TGCAGTGCTAGTATCCCTCTGGGGGCAGGTAACCTCTATGGCTACACCTTC
cdr3_aa: CSASIPLGAGNLYGYTF
j_call: TRBJ1-2
clone_size: NA
v_call: TRBV20-1
d_call: NA

cdr3_nt: TGTGCCACCAGCGACCCGGGGGACAGCTATGGCTACACCTTC
cdr3_aa: CATSDPGDSYGYTF
j_call: TRBJ1-2
clone_size: once
v_call: TRBV24-1
d_call: TRBD1

cdr3_nt: TGTGCCAGCAGCCAGGGGGCTTCCCCCACTGTCATTCAGTACTTC
cdr3_aa: CASSQGASPTVIQYF
j_call: TRBJ2-4
clone_size: NA
v_call: TRBV9
d_call: TRBD1

cdr3_nt: TGCGCCAGCAGCCACTGGGCTAGCGGAAGTGATGAGCAGTTCTTC
cdr3_aa: CASSHWASGSDEQFF
j_call: TRBJ2-1
clone_size: NA
v_call: TRBV4-3
d_call: TRBD2

cdr3_nt: TGCGCCAGCAGCCAAGAGGTATTGGGGCCGATAAACACCGGGGAGCTGTTTTTT
cdr3_aa: CASSQEVLGPINTGELFF
j_call: TRBJ2-2
clone_size: once
v_call: TRBV4-3
d_call: NA

cdr3_nt: TGTGCCAGCAGCCAAGTGCTAGCGGGGGGGGGTACGCAGTATTTT
cdr3_aa: CASSQVLAGGGTQYF
j_call: TRBJ2-3
clone_size: NA
v_call: TRBV4-2
d_call: TRBD2

cdr3_nt: TGTGCCAGCAGCCAATTCGGCAGGACTAATGAAAAACTGTTTTTT
cdr3_aa: CASSQFGRTNEKLFF
j_call: TRBJ1-4
clone_size: NA
v_call: TRBV16
d_call: NA

cdr3_nt: TGTGCCAGCAGCCCCAGGTCGGGAAGGGAGCAGTTCTTC
cdr3_aa: CASSPRSGREQFF
j_call: TRBJ2-1
clone_size: NA
v_call: TRBV7-2
d_call: NA

cdr3_nt: TGTGCCAGCAGTTTGTCCGGGACTTTGAACAATGAGCAGTTCTTC
cdr3_aa: CASSLSGTLNNEQFF
j_call: TRBJ2-1
clone_size: NA
v_call: TRBV28
d_call: NA

cdr3_nt: TGTGCCAGCAGCCAAATACGGGGCACTGAAGCTTTCTTT
cdr3_aa: CASSQIRGTEAFF
j_call: TRBJ1-1
clone_size: NA
v_call: TRBV14
d_call: NA

cdr3_nt: TGTGCCAGTAGGCGGATCGTGGCTAGCGGGGGGGCCCGCACCGGGGAGCTGTTTTTT
cdr3_aa: CASRRIVASGGARTGELFF
j_call: TRBJ2-2
clone_size: NA
v_call: TRBV19
d_call: TRBD2

cdr3_nt: TGTGCCAGCAGAGGACTAGCGAACACCGGGGAGCTGTTTTTT
cdr3_aa: CASRGLANTGELFF
j_call: TRBJ2-2
clone_size: NA
v_call: TRBV27
d_call: TRBD2

cdr3_nt: TGCGCCAGCAGTGAGGCGGGGAATGGCAATGAGCAGTTCTTC
cdr3_aa: CASSEAGNGNEQFF
j_call: TRBJ2-1
clone_size: NA
v_call: TRBV10-1
d_call: NA

cdr3_nt: TGCGCCAGCAGCCAAGAAATGAGGGCGGGAGTGGATGAGCAGTTCTTC
cdr3_aa: CASSQEMRAGVDEQFF
j_call: TRBJ2-1
clone_size: NA
v_call: TRBV4-3
d_call: TRBD2

cdr3_nt: TGCGCCAGCAGCTTGGAGGGACAGGGCCGCACTGAAGCTTTCTTT
cdr3_aa: CASSLEGQGRTEAFF
j_call: TRBJ1-1
clone_size: NA
v_call: TRBV5-1
d_call: TRBD1

cdr3_nt: TGTGCCAGCAGCTCAAGGACAGGGGGGGCAGATACGCAGTATTTT
cdr3_aa: CASSSRTGGADTQYF
j_call: TRBJ2-3
clone_size: NA
v_call: TRBV7-2
d_call: TRBD1

cdr3_nt: TGTGCCAGCACGGCGGGGGGTTCGAACTATGGCTACACCTTC
cdr3_aa: CASTAGGSNYGYTF
j_call: TRBJ1-2
clone_size: few
v_call: TRBV2
d_call: NA

cdr3_nt: TGTGCCATCAAGGGGACAGGTTACAATGAGCAGTTCTTC
cdr3_aa: CAIKGTGYNEQFF
j_call: TRBJ2-1
clone_size: NA
v_call: TRBV10-3
d_call: TRBD1

cdr3_nt: TGTGCCAGCAGTTTTCCGCAGAAATCTAACTATGGCTACACCTTC
cdr3_aa: CASSFPQKSNYGYTF
j_call: TRBJ1-2
clone_size: NA
v_call: TRBV28
d_call: NA

cdr3_nt: TGTGCCAGCAGCGTCCCAGGGAACACCGGGGAGCTGTTTTTT
cdr3_aa: CASSVPGNTGELFF
j_call: TRBJ2-2
clone_size: NA
v_call: TRBV9
d_call: NA

cdr3_nt: TGTGCCAGCAGCTTGGGGGGAATCCTTGAAGCTTTCTTT
cdr3_aa: CASSLGGILEAFF
j_call: TRBJ1-1
clone_size: NA
v_call: TRBV7-3
d_call: NA

cdr3_nt: TGTGCCAGCAGTTCGACTGTCAGGGGAGGCTACACCTTC
cdr3_aa: CASSSTVRGGYTF
j_call: TRBJ1-2
clone_size: NA
v_call: TRBV28
d_call: NA

cdr3_nt: TGTGCCAGCAGCCAAGAGACGGGGGATACGCAGTATTTT
cdr3_aa: CASSQETGDTQYF
j_call: TRBJ2-3
clone_size: NA
v_call: TRBV4-2
d_call: NA

cdr3_nt: TGCAGCGTTGAATTTAGCGGGAGTACAGATACGCAGTATTTT
cdr3_aa: CSVEFSGSTDTQYF
j_call: TRBJ2-3
clone_size: NA
v_call: TRBV29-1
d_call: TRBD2

cdr3_nt: TGTGCCAGCAGTCCCCCCGGTTCGCTGTACGAGCAGTACTTC
cdr3_aa: CASSPPGSLYEQYF
j_call: TRBJ2-7
clone_size: NA
v_call: TRBV25-1
d_call: NA

cdr3_nt: TGTGCCAGCAGTGCTGGGGGGGATCAGTTCTTC
cdr3_aa: CASSAGGDQFF
j_call: TRBJ2-1
clone_size: NA
v_call: TRBV6-4
d_call: TRBD2

cdr3_nt: TGTGCCAGCAGATTCACGGGGAGCCAAATTCAAGAGACCCAGTACTTC
cdr3_aa: CASRFTGSQIQETQYF
j_call: TRBJ2-5
clone_size: NA
v_call: TRBV27
d_call: NA

cdr3_nt: TGTGCCACCAGCAGAGATGGCGGCTATCAGCCCCAGCATTTT
cdr3_aa: CATSRDGGYQPQHF
j_call: TRBJ1-5
clone_size: NA
v_call: TRBV15
d_call: NA

cdr3_nt: TGCGCCAGCAGCTTGGCCCGAGGGCTGGGTGATGAAAAACTGTTTTTT
cdr3_aa: CASSLARGLGDEKLFF
j_call: TRBJ1-4
clone_size: NA
v_call: TRBV5-1
d_call: NA

cdr3_nt: TGTGCCAGCAGCTCCCCCGGGCTAGCTTCCTCCTACAATGAGCAGTTCTTC
cdr3_aa: CASSSPGLASSYNEQFF
j_call: TRBJ2-1
clone_size: NA
v_call: TRBV7-9
d_call: NA

cdr3_nt: TGTGCCAGTAGTTTTTTGAACTCCTCGGACAGGAGCAATGAGCAGTTCTTC
cdr3_aa: CASSFLNSSDRSNEQFF
j_call: TRBJ2-1
clone_size: NA
v_call: TRBV19
d_call: TRBD1

cdr3_nt: TGTGCCAGCAGCCAAGATCTACAGGAACGAACTGAAGCTTTCTTT
cdr3_aa: CASSQDLQERTEAFF
j_call: TRBJ1-1
clone_size: few
v_call: TRBV4-2
d_call: NA

cdr3_nt: TGTGCCAGCAGCAGAGGGACAGGACGCTCTGGAAACACCATATATTTT
cdr3_aa: CASSRGTGRSGNTIYF
j_call: TRBJ1-3
clone_size: NA
v_call: TRBV7-6
d_call: TRBD1